A single sample gave rise to the 5 T cell receptor beta chains below, sequenced in a study of shared clonotypes between healthy human individuals. Profiled with immunoSEQ multiplex PCR; TCRdb holds only in-frame clones, not every one. The sample comprises 900,000 to 1,200,000 clones, about 80% of which are singletons, and under 0.8% rests with the top ten. Sequenced: memory CD4+ T cells from PBMCs. The subset here: CD45RA-negative fraction. These TCRs come from a man between 18 and 35 years old in good health. Some clones in this sample may be carry-over from other donors' samples.

The chain uses TRBV7-2 and TRBJ2-7; 7 nucleotides agree with TRBD2. The V segment lost 3 bases and the J segment 3 bases; nucleotides outside the gene matches: 5. The length of the CDR3 is 14 residues. Germline assignment: CDR1 SGHTA and CDR2 FQGNSA. CDR3 residues: CASSFMGTIYEQYF. The CDR3 DNA is TGTGCCAGCAGCTTTATGGGGACTATCTACGAGCAGTACTTC.

J is TRBJ2-1 and V is TRBV30, with 11 nucleotides matching TRBD2. The V gene's germline CDR1 is GTSNPN and CDR2 SVGIG (reference sequence). This CDR3 is 13 amino acids long. With 3 bases clipped from V and 5 bases from J, the junction kept 0 bases outside the gene matches. The CDR3 DNA reads as TGTGCCTGGAGACTAGCGGGGGACAATGAGCAGTTCTTC. This encodes CAWRLAGDNEQFF.

This clone has a single count. V usage is TRBV5-1 and J usage is TRBJ2-4; D may be TRBD2 (5 bases). The CDR3 covers 14 residues. CDR1 is SGHRS and CDR2 is YFSETQ in the germline V gene. Trimming cost V 4 bases and J 6 bases, with 14 bases left between them. As DNA, the CDR3 is TGCGCCAGCAGCAACCCTCCGGGGTCAAACATTCAGTACTTC. Amino acid sequence: CASSNPPGSNIQYF. The full variable domain, its missing parts supplied by reference TRBV5-1 and TRBJ2-4, is KAGVTQTPRYLIKTRGQQVTLSCSPISGHRSVSWYQQTPGQGLQFLFEYFSETQRNKGNFPGRFSGRQFSNSRSEMNVSTLELGDSALYLCASSNPPGSNIQYFGAGTRLSVL.

In the case of this clone: With a much larger clone just one base away, this may be a read error. Other nucleotide sequences in the sample specify the same CDR3. The chain recombines TRBV7-3 with TRBJ2-3; 8 bases line up with TRBD1. The germline V gene has CDR1 SGHTA and CDR2 FQGTGA. The CDR3 has 15 residues. Here the CDR3 DNA reads TGTGCCAGCAGCTTATCTGGACAGGGATCAGATACGCAGTACTTT. Amino acid sequence: CASSLSGQGSDTQYF.

The rearrangement uses TRBV27 and TRBJ2-1; the D call may be TRBD1 or TRBD2 (7 bases each). This CDR3 has 14 amino acids. V gave up 11 bases and J gave up 2 bases, with 16 bases separating them. CDR1 MNHEY and CDR2 SMNVEV come from the germline V gene (reference sequence). In DNA, the CDR3 is TGTGCCGCCTCAGGGGGGGACCCCTACAATGAGCAGTTCTTC. It encodes CAASGGDPYNEQFF.